This T cell receptor (beta chain) was captured by sequencing in a study of cytomegalovirus exposure and HLA in healthy donors. The PCR was carried out with 60 Vbeta primers and 13 Jbeta primers. TCRdb's table, derived via immunoSEQ multiplex PCR, lists solely in-frame clones and lacks some. This sample's clone table lists approximately 130,000 clones. Study-wide findings and caveats: The investigators catalogued 164 TCR beta chains as cytomegalovirus-associated. Productive rates of about 87% or about 30% were seen for most TCR beta V segments in an earlier analysis. Later work found that TCR association rates differed between HLA loci; DRB1 had the most and HLA-C the fewest.

Concerning this clone itself: What it binds is unknown.

Sequencing was done on a sample of PBMCs. The receptor was derived from a woman aged 55-70 years in good health and CMV-seronegative.

CDR3 amino acids: CASKRGQGQTYEQYF. Written as DNA, the CDR3 is TGTGCCAGTAAGCGGGGGCAGGGTCAAACCTACGAGCAGTACTTC. V is TRBV19 and J is TRBJ2-7, with 8 bases matching TRBD2. CDR3 length equals 15 residues. CDR1 and CDR2 (germline): LNHDA, SQIVND (reference sequence). V lost 7 bases to trimming and J lost 2 bases; unmatched junction nucleotides: 10.